The sequence of this TCR beta chain was determined in a study of blood T cell repertoires in COVID-19. All recovered Cohort 3 donors got two negative PCRs, got clearance, or saw symptom resolution. This CDR3 has 20 residues. V gave up 1 base and J gave up 0 bases, with 24 bases separating them. Germline-derived CDR1 and CDR2 are SGHDN and FVKESK. Data came from immunoSEQ multiplex PCR; TCRdb stores just in-frame clones and leaves some out. Among roughly 520,000 clones listed, around 87% were seen once. The material sequenced was PBMCs or T cells enriched from blood (not recorded which). This clonotype was sampled from a middle-aged woman who had recovered from COVID-19. V and J are TRBV14 and TRBJ1-1; possible D gene TRBD1, 5 bases. CDR3 region: CASSQGALRGLLAVNTEAFF. DNA for the CDR3: TGTGCCAGCAGCCAAGGGGCCCTAAGGGGTCTGCTCGCAGTGAACACTGAAGCTTTCTTT. The whole variable domain, remainder taken from reference TRBV14 and TRBJ1-1, is EAGVTQFPSHSVIEKGQTVTLRCDPISGHDNLYWYRRVMGKEIKFLLHFVKESKQDESGMPNNRFLAERTGGTYSTLKVQPAELEDSGVYFCASSQGALRGLLAVNTEAFFGQGTRLTVV.